This is a list of T cell receptor beta chains from one sample in a study of T cells after yellow fever vaccination. Using its own MiXCR run on the 5' RACE reads, TCRdb lists one record per CDR3 protein. The sample consists of around 600,000 distinct CDR3 sequences, around 12% of them appearing once. The specimen was PBMCs, collected on the day of the yellow fever booster vaccination. All receptors derive from a man aged 25-40 years who received the YFV17D yellow fever vaccine. CDR3s include the opening cysteine and the closing phenylalanine or tryptophan. Each record gives: V gene, clone size, J gene, D gene, CDR3 DNA, CDR3 protein. A D gene is named only where the DNA matches it firmly. Clone size is not always given. Where it is, it says once, few, many or a class for expanded clones.

>TRBV3-1|NA|TRBJ1-5|NA
TGTGCCAGCAGCAGCACAATACGTCAGCCCCAGCATTTT
CASSSTIRQPQHF
>TRBV27|NA|TRBJ2-7|NA
TGTGCCAGCAGTTTGGGGCCAGGGGCGGCCTACGAGCAGTACTTC
CASSLGPGAAYEQYF
>TRBV5-6|NA|TRBJ2-3|NA
TGTGCCAGCAGACCGAGGGGGGGCCCAGATACGCAGTATTTT
CASRPRGGPDTQYF
>TRBV29-1|NA|TRBJ1-3|NA
TGCAGCGTCCTCAGGTCGAGCTCTGGAAACACCATATATTTT
CSVLRSSSGNTIYF
>TRBV20-1|once|TRBJ2-2|TRBD2
TGCAGTGCTAGAGGGACTAGCGGGAGGGACGGGAACACCGGGGAGCTGTTTTTT
CSARGTSGRDGNTGELFF
>TRBV10-3|few|TRBJ2-1|TRBD2
TGTGCCATCATAGTGACTAGCAGCAATGAGCAGTTCTTC
CAIIVTSSNEQFF
>TRBV7-2|few|TRBJ2-1|TRBD2
TGTGCCAGCAGCTTAGACCTAGCGGGAGGCTTCGAGCAGTTCTTC
CASSLDLAGGFEQFF
>TRBV28|NA|TRBJ2-7|NA
TGTGCCAGCAGTAGATTCGGGACACTCTCCTACGAGCAGTACTTC
CASSRFGTLSYEQYF
>TRBV14|NA|TRBJ2-7|NA
TGTGCCAGCAGCCAACTGCACGGGTTCTACGAGCAGTACTTC
CASSQLHGFYEQYF
>TRBV3-1|few|TRBJ2-3|TRBD2
TGTGCCAGCAGCCAACGAGGGAGGGCAGATACGCAGTATTTT
CASSQRGRADTQYF
>TRBV5-6|few|TRBJ2-1|NA
TGTGCCAGCAGCTTGTGGCGGGACGGTGATGAGCAGTTCTTC
CASSLWRDGDEQFF
>TRBV7-8|many|TRBJ2-1|TRBD2
TGTGCCAGCAGCTCCGTAGCGGGAGGAGAGCAGTTCTTC
CASSSVAGGEQFF
>TRBV7-9|NA|TRBJ2-3|NA
TGTGCCAGCAGCCGAGGGGACGGGAGCACAGATACGCAGTATTTT
CASSRGDGSTDTQYF
>TRBV11-3|few|TRBJ1-2|TRBD1
TGTGCCAGCAGGGGGGACAGGCGCTATGGCTACACCTTC
CASRGDRRYGYTF
>TRBV6-5|NA|TRBJ2-3|TRBD2
TGTGCCAGCAGTTACGCGACTAGCGGGGGAGATACGCAGTATTTT
CASSYATSGGDTQYF
>TRBV11-1|NA|TRBJ2-1|TRBD2
TGTGCCAGCAGCTTCAGCGGGAGAGCCCACAATGAGCAGTTCTTC
CASSFSGRAHNEQFF
>TRBV20-1|few|TRBJ1-5|NA
TGCAGTGCTAGAGATGGGGGCAGGGTTGGGGGTCCGCCCCAGCATTTT
CSARDGGRVGGPPQHF
>TRBV20-1|few|TRBJ2-5|NA
TGCAGTGCTGAGACAGGCCGAACGGAGACCCAGTACTTC
CSAETGRTETQYF
>TRBV2|NA|TRBJ2-5|NA
TGTGCCAGCAGTGAAGCTCGCTATGGCTCGGAGACCCAGTACTTC
CASSEARYGSETQYF
>TRBV20-1|few|TRBJ2-1|TRBD2
TGCAGTGCCCATGGACTAGCGGGAGATCATGAGCAGTTCTTC
CSAHGLAGDHEQFF
>TRBV5-1|NA|TRBJ2-3|NA
TGCGCCAGCAGGCCTAGGGGTTGGGGCACAGATACGCAGTATTTT
CASRPRGWGTDTQYF
>TRBV5-4|many|TRBJ2-3|NA
TGTGCCAGCAGCTTACAGGGCCCCACAGATACGCAGTATTTT
CASSLQGPTDTQYF
>TRBV7-2|few|TRBJ2-1|NA
TGTGCCAGCAGCTTAGCGCAATCTCAAGTAGTTGGGTTCTTC
CASSLAQSQVVGFF
>TRBV5-1|few|TRBJ1-2|NA
TGCGCCAGCAGCTTGTTTGGTCTAACTGGCTACACCTTC
CASSLFGLTGYTF
>TRBV6-4|NA|TRBJ1-1|TRBD1
TGTGCCAGCAGTGAGTCAGGGGGCGATGGGACCACTGAAGCTTTCTTT
CASSESGGDGTTEAFF
>TRBV30|few|TRBJ1-2|NA
TGTGCCTGGAGTCGAAACAGCTATGGCTACACCTTC
CAWSRNSYGYTF
>TRBV4-2|NA|TRBJ2-3|NA
TGTGCCAGCAGCCAAGATTATGGAGGGATAAGCACAGATACGCAGTATTTT
CASSQDYGGISTDTQYF
>TRBV30|NA|TRBJ2-3|NA
TGTGCCTGGAGGATGGGACAAAGGAAGACAGATACGCAGTATTTT
CAWRMGQRKTDTQYF
>TRBV30|few|TRBJ1-6|NA
TGTGCCTGGAGACGAGGCAGTACCAATTCACCCCTCCACTTT
CAWRRGSTNSPLHF
>TRBV12-3/TRBV12-4|NA|TRBJ2-1|TRBD2
TGTGCCAGCAACAAACTAGCGGGAGGTTCTGAGCAGTTCTTC
CASNKLAGGSEQFF
>TRBV6-5|once|TRBJ1-3|TRBD1
TGTGCCAGCAGTTACTCGTCCGGGACAGCTGGAAACACCATATATTTT
CASSYSSGTAGNTIYF
>TRBV9|few|TRBJ2-3|TRBD1
TGTGCCAGCAGCGCCCTTGGGACAGCAGATACGCAGTATTTT
CASSALGTADTQYF
>TRBV12-3/TRBV12-4|NA|TRBJ2-7|NA
TGTGCCAGCAGTTTATACAGGGACCCCTATGAGCAGTACTTC
CASSLYRDPYEQYF
>TRBV6-1|NA|TRBJ2-1|TRBD2
TGTGCCAGCAGGGGTAGCGGGAGTTTCGATGAGCAGTTCTTC
CASRGSGSFDEQFF
>TRBV18|few|TRBJ2-1|TRBD2
TGTGCCAGCTCACTCCTTAGCGGGTACGAGGGTGAGCAGTTCTTC
CASSLLSGYEGEQFF
>TRBV28|many|TRBJ2-7|NA
TGTGCCAGCAGTTTAGACCACATCGGGAGAGCCTACGAGCAGTACTTC
CASSLDHIGRAYEQYF
>TRBV7-2|NA|TRBJ2-7|TRBD2
TGTGCCAGCAGCTTAGGTCCGCCGACTAGCGGGAGTAACGAGCAGTACTTC
CASSLGPPTSGSNEQYF
>TRBV5-1|NA|TRBJ1-1|NA
TGCGCCAGCAGCTTGCAGATTTTGGGTGAAGCTTTCTTT
CASSLQILGEAFF
>TRBV10-3|NA|TRBJ2-1|TRBD1
TGTGCCATCAGTGAGTCCTACAGGGGGAGCAATGAGCAGTTCTTC
CAISESYRGSNEQFF
>TRBV29-1|few|TRBJ2-5|TRBD2
TGCAGCGCCAAGGGACTAGCGCCTGGGGAGACCCAGTACTTC
CSAKGLAPGETQYF